This T cell receptor beta chain was recorded in a study of blood T cell repertoires in COVID-19. Study information: Researchers got acute and convalescent COVID-19 samples from the United States, Italy and Spain.

How the authors handled the data: Reference gene primers were amplified, and this amplification served to estimate nucleated cell counts. Some clones are missing from TCRdb's copy, which holds only in-frame ones; the method was immunoSEQ multiplex PCR. Clone size and the V and J calls come from that table; the DNA yielded D and trimming. Here the sample spans fewer than 350,000 clones, around 86% being singletons. The junction had 9 bases not matched to a gene; V was cut back by 0 bases and J by 0 bases. Germline lookup yields CDR1 LNHDA and CDR2 SQIVND (reference sequence). This CDR3 has 19 residues.

The receptor comes from a woman aged 40 to 55 who had recovered from COVID-19. V gene TRBV19 combines with J gene TRBJ1-5, with TRBD1 matching 9 bases. The sample consisted of PBMCs or T cells enriched from blood (not recorded which). This CDR3 is CASSIEGGQGFISNQPQHF. In DNA form, the CDR3 reads TGTGCCAGTAGTATAGAGGGGGGACAGGGTTTTATTAGCAATCAGCCCCAGCATTTT.